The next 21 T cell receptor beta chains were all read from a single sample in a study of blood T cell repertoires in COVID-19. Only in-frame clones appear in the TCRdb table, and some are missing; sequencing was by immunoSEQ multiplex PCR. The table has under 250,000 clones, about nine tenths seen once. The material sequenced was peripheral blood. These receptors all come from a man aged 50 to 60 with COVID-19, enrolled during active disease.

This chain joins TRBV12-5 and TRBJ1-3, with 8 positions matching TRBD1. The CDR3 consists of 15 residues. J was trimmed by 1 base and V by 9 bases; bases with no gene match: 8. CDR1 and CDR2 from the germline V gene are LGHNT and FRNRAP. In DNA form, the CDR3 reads TGTGCTAGCACTGCAGGGGGCATATCTGGAAACACCATATATTTT. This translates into CASTAGGISGNTIYF.

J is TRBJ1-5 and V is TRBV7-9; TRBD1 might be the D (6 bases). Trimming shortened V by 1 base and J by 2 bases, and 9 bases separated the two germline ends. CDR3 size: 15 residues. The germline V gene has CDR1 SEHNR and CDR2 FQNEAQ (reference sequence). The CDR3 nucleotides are TGTGCCAGCAGCTTAGGCAGGGGTGGCAATCAGCCCCAGCATTTT. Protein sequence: CASSLGRGGNQPQHF.

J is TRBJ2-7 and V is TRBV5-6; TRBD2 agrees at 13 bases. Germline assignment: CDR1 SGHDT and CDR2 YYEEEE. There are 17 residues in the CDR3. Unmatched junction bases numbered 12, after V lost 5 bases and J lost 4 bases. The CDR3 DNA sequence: TGTGCCAGCAGTCTCAGACTAGCGGGAGGCTCATTTTACGAGCAGTACTTC. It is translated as CASSLRLAGGSFYEQYF. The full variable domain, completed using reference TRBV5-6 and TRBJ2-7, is DAGVTQSPTHLIKTRGQQVTLRCSPKSGHDTVSWYQQALGQGPQFIFQYYEEEERQRGNFPDRFSGHQFPNYSSELNVNALLLGDSALYLCASSLRLAGGSFYEQYFGPGTRLTVT.

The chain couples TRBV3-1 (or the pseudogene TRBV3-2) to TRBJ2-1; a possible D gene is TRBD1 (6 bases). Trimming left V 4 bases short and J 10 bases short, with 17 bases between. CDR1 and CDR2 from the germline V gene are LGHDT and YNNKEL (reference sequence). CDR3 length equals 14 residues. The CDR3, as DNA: TGTGCCAGCAGCCCTTCGGGACAAAAAGGGGAGCAGTTCTTC. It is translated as CASSPSGQKGEQFF.

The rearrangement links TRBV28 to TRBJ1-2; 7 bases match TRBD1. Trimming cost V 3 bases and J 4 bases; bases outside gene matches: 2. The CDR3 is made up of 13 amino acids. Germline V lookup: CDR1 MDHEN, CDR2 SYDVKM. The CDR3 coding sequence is TGTGCCAGCAGTTTCGACAGGGCCTATGGCTACACCTTC. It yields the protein CASSFDRAYGYTF.

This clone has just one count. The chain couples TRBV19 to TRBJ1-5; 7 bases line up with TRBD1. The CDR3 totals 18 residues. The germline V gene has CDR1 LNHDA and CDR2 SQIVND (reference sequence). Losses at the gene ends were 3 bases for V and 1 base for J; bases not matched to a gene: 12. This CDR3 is CASSIRGERLGSNQPQHF. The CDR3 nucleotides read TGTGCCAGTAGTATCAGGGGGGAACGTTTAGGGAGCAATCAGCCCCAGCATTTT. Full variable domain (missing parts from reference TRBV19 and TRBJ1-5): DGGITQSPKYLFRKEGQNVTLSCEQNLNHDAMYWYRQDPGQGLRLIYYSQIVNDFQKGDIAEGYSVSREKKESFPLTVTSAQKNPTAFYLCASSIRGERLGSNQPQHFGDGTRLSIL.

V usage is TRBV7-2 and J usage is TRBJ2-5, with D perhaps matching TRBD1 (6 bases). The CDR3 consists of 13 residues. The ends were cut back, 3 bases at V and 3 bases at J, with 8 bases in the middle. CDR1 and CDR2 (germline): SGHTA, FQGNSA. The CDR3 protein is CASSFRQEETQYF. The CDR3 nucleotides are TGTGCCAGCAGCTTCCGACAGGAAGAGACCCAGTACTTC.

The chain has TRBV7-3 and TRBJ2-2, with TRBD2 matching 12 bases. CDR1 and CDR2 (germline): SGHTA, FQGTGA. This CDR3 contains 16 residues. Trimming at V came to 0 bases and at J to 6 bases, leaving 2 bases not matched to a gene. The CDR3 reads CASSLTLAGGAGELFF. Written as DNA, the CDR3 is TGTGCCAGCAGCTTAACCCTAGCGGGAGGGGCCGGGGAGCTGTTTTTT.

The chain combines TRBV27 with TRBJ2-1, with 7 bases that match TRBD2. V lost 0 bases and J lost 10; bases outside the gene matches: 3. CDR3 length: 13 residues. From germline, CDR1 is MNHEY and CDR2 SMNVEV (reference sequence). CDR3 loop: CASSLSSLAEQFF. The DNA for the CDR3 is TGTGCCAGCAGTTTATCGTCACTAGCGGAGCAGTTCTTC.

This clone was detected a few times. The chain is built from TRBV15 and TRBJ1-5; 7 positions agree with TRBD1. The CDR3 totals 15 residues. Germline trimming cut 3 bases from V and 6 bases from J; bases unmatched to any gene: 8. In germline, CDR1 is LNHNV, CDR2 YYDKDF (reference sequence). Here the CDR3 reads CATSSATGLGQPQHF. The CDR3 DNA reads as TGTGCCACCAGCAGCGCGACAGGGTTGGGTCAGCCCCAGCATTTT. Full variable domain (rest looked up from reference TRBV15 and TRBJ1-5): DAMVIQNPRYQVTQFGKPVTLSCSQTLNHNVMYWYQQKSSQAPKLLFHYYDKDFNNEADTPDNFQSRRPNTSFCFLDIRSPGLGDTAMYLCATSSATGLGQPQHFGDGTRLSIL.

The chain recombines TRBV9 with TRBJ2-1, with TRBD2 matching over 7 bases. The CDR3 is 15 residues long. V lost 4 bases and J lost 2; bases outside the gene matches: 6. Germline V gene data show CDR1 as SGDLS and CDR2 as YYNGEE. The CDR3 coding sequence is TGTGCCAGCAGCATAAGCGGGGTTCCCTACAATGAGCAGTTCTTC. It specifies CASSISGVPYNEQFF.

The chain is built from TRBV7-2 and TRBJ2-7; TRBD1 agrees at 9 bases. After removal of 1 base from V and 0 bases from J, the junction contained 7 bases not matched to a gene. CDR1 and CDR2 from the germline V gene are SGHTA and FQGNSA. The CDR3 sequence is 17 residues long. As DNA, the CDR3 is TGTGCCAGCAGCTTAGTGGGCGGACAGGGGAGCTCCTACGAGCAGTACTTC. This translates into CASSLVGGQGSSYEQYF.

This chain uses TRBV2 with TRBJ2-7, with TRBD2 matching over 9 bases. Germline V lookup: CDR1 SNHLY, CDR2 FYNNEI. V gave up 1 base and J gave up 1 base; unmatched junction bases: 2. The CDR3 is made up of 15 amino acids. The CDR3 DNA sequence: TGTGCCAGCAGTGAAGATAGCGGGAGTTCCTACGAGCAGTACTTC. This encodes CASSEDSGSSYEQYF.

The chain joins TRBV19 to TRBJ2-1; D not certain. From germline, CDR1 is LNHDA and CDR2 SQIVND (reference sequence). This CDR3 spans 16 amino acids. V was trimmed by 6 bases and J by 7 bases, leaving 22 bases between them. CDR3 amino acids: CASSPLGSGSENEQFF. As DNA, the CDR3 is TGTGCCAGTAGCCCTCTAGGTTCCGGATCTGAGAATGAGCAGTTCTTC.

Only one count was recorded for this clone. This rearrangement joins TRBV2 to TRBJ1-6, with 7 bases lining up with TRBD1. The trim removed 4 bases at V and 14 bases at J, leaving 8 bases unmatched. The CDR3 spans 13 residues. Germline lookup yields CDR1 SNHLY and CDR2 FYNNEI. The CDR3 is CASSGPGGQALHF. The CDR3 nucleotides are TGTGCCAGCAGTGGCCCAGGAGGACAGGCCCTCCACTTT.

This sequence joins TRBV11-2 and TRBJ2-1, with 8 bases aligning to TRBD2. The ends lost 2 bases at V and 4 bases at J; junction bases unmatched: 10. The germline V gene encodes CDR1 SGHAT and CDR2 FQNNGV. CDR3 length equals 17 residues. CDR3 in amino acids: CASSLSSGFLGYNEQFF. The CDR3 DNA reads TGTGCCAGCAGCTTATCTAGCGGGTTCTTGGGTTACAATGAGCAGTTCTTC.

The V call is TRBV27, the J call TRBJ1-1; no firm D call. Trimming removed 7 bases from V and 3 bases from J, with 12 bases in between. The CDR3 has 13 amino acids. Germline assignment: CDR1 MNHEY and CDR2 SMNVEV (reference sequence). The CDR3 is CASIVKGDTEAFF. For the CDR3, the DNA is TGTGCCAGCATTGTTAAAGGAGACACTGAAGCTTTCTTT.

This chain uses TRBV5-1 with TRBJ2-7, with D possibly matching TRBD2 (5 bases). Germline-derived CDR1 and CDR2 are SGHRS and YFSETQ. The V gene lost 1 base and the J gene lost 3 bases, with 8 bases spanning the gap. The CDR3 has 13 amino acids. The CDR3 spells CASSLTGIYEQYF. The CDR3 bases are TGCGCCAGCAGCTTGACGGGAATCTACGAGCAGTACTTC.

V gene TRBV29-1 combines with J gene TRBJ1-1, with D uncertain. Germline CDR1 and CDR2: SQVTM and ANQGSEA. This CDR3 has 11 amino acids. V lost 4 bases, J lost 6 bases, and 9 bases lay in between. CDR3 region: CSVATGAEAFF. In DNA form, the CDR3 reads TGCAGCGTTGCTACCGGAGCTGAAGCTTTCTTT.

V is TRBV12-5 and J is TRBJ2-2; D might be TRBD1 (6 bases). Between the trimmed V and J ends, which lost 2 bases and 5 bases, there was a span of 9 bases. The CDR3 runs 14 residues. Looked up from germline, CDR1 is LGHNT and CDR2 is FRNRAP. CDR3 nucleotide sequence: TGTGCTAGTGGTTTGACAGGGTATACCGGGGAGCTGTTTTTT. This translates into CASGLTGYTGELFF.

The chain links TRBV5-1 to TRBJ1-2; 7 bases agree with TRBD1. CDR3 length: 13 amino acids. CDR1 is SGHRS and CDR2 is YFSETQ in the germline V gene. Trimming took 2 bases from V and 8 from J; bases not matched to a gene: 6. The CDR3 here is CASSLLTGRGYTF. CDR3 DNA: TGCGCCAGCAGCTTACTGACAGGGCGAGGCTACACCTTC.